In this sample, the clone carrying this T cell receptor beta chain turned up a few times. The target antigen is unknown. The data were obtained in a study of T-cell memory formation after mild COVID-19. About the research overall: Each donor largely had its own TCR clusters.

V lost 5 bases, J lost 7 bases, and 6 bases stayed unmatched. The CDR3 is 14 amino acids. The germline V gene encodes CDR1 SEHNR and CDR2 FQNEAQ (reference sequence). Overall study results and limits: There was no confirmation that second-wave clones peaking on day 37 were SARS-CoV-2 specific. In pre-infection memory, a portion of responding clones appeared, which suggested that cross-reactive memory joined.

MiXCR, applied by TCRdb to the 5' RACE reads, yields one record per CDR3 protein. The table records some 300,000 distinct CDR3 sequences, around 19% of them present only once. The chain recombines TRBV7-9 with TRBJ2-1; 9 bases match TRBD2. The sequence came from a man between 18 and 35 years old who had mild COVID-19 (a few samples of this study predate the infection). Cell type and time point are not known. The sample comprised PBMCs or a T cell subset sorted from them (not recorded which). The CDR3 loop reads CASSERGARNEQFF. For the CDR3, the DNA is TGTGCCAGCAGCGAGCGGGGGGCGAGGAATGAGCAGTTCTTC.